The clone carrying this T cell receptor (beta chain) was recorded a few times. As yet, its antigen is unknown. This sample stems from a study of type 1 regulatory T cells. Across the study: This in vitro CD4 product, T-allo10, is enriched for Tr1 cells and alloantigen-specific. Study-level findings and limits: Compared with non-Tr1 cells, Tr1 cells showed a narrower TCR repertoire.

The germline V gene encodes CDR1 MNHNS and CDR2 SASEGT. This CDR3 has 15 amino acids. The V gene end was trimmed by 2 bases and the J gene end by 4 bases; junction bases not matched to a gene: 6. MiXCR, applied by TCRdb to the reads, yields one record per CDR3 protein. Among more than 50,000 distinct CDR3 sequences, 62% were seen once, and the ten largest hold 1.5% to 2%. The sequencing input was cultured non-Tr1 T cells, either the whole culture or a sorted T cell fraction (not recorded which). The chain recombines TRBV6-1 with TRBJ1-2; 8 bases are a match to TRBD1. The receptor comes from a human donor in good health. CDR3 amino acids: CASSERDRMGYGYTF. The DNA of the CDR3 is TGTGCCAGCAGTGAACGGGACAGGATGGGCTATGGCTACACCTTC.